The entry below gives a single T cell receptor (beta chain) sequence along with its context. Trimming pared 4 bases from V and 3 bases from J, leaving 19 bases between. Germline V gene lookup returns CDR1 LNHDA and CDR2 SQIVND (reference sequence). The CDR3 is 16 amino acids. Measured with immunoSEQ multiplex PCR; TCRdb has only the in-frame clones, and not every one. The table has about 160,000 clones, 88% seen once; the top ten hold almost 3%. The sample is drawn from a study of cytomegalovirus exposure and HLA in healthy donors. The sequence was obtained from a man aged 18 to 29 in good health and CMV-seronegative. The J gene is TRBJ2-7, the V gene TRBV19; D might be TRBD1 (6 bases). Material: PBMCs. This CDR3 reads CASSTGPGQKLYEQYF. Written as DNA, the CDR3 is TGTGCCAGTAGTACGGGCCCCGGACAGAAACTCTACGAGCAGTACTTC. The full variable domain, its missing parts supplied by reference TRBV19 and TRBJ2-7, is DGGITQSPKYLFRKEGQNVTLSCEQNLNHDAMYWYRQDPGQGLRLIYYSQIVNDFQKGDIAEGYSVSREKKESFPLTVTSAQKNPTAFYLCASSTGPGQKLYEQYFGPGTRLTVT.